These T cell receptor beta chains were read from a single sample in a study of blood T cell repertoires in COVID-19. The data were produced by immunoSEQ multiplex PCR, yet TCRdb's version contains in-frame clones alone and is incomplete. This sample carries almost 250,000 clones, 85% to 90% of them seen once, and the ten largest clones take over 4%. Material for sequencing was PBMCs or T cells enriched from blood (not recorded which). Source of these receptors: a woman in her twenties or thirties who had recovered from COVID-19. Both conserved end residues are part of each CDR3. The order of the fields is clone size, V gene, J gene, D gene, CDR3 DNA, CDR3 protein. D genes are given only for firm matches. The size of a clone is reported for some rows only, either as once, few or many, or as a class for expanded clones.

NA,TRBV3-1/TRBV3-2,TRBJ1-4,TRBD1,TGTGCCAGCAGCCACTTCCGGGACAGTAATGAAAAACTGTTTTTT,CASSHFRDSNEKLFF
NA,TRBV7-2,TRBJ1-1,NA,TGTGCCAGCAGCCCCCAGGTAGGGAACACTGAAGCTTTCTTT,CASSPQVGNTEAFF
NA,TRBV6-5,TRBJ1-1,NA,TGTGCCAGCAGTTACTCGGAGGGAAGGACTGAAGCTTTCTTT,CASSYSEGRTEAFF
few,TRBV6-5,TRBJ2-5,NA,TGTTATGAGGTACAAGAGACCCAGTACTTC,CYEVQETQYF
NA,TRBV5-3,TRBJ1-2,NA,TGTGCCAGAAGCTACCGGATATCGGGGTACCAACCCACTCCTTATGGCTACACCTTC,CARSYRISGYQPTPYGYTF
few,TRBV7-2,TRBJ1-2,TRBD1,TGTGCCAGCAGCTACGGGACAGGGTTCTATGGCTACACCTTC,CASSYGTGFYGYTF
NA,TRBV19,TRBJ1-2,TRBD1,TGTGCCAGTAGAACGACAGGGGGTGGTTATGGCTACACCTTC,CASRTTGGGYGYTF
NA,TRBV3-1/TRBV3-2,TRBJ2-5,NA,TGTGCCAGCAGCGGGACTGGAGGGACCCAGTACTTC,CASSGTGGTQYF
NA,TRBV24-1,TRBJ2-1,NA,TGTGCCACCAGAGGAGGGTCGGGTACCTACAATGAGCAGTTCTTC,CATRGGSGTYNEQFF
many,TRBV6-5,TRBJ2-2,NA,TGTGCCAGCAGTTACGCCGGGACGGGGAGGACCGGGGAGCTGTTTTTT,CASSYAGTGRTGELFF
NA,TRBV7-2,TRBJ2-2,NA,TGTGCCAGCAGCCGTCCAACCAAGAGGAACACCGGGGAGCTGTTTTTT,CASSRPTKRNTGELFF
few,TRBV5-1,TRBJ1-5,NA,TGCGCCAGCAGCCCGGACAGCCTTAATCAGCCCCAGCATTTT,CASSPDSLNQPQHF
NA,TRBV29-1,TRBJ1-1,NA,TGCAGCGTTGTGGGTCAGGGGATGGCTCTGAACACTGAAGCTTTCTTT,CSVVGQGMALNTEAFF
few,TRBV5-6,TRBJ2-5,TRBD2,TGTGCCAGCAGCTTGGGGGGCGGGAGGGCCCCCTTGGAGGAGACCCAGTACTTC,CASSLGGGRAPLEETQYF
NA,TRBV7-2,TRBJ2-3,NA,TGTGCCAGCAGCTTAGCCGTCGTAATCACAGATACGCAGTATTTT,CASSLAVVITDTQYF
NA,TRBV24-1,TRBJ1-2,NA,TGTGCCACCTCCGACAGTGGCTACACCTTC,CATSDSGYTF
NA,TRBV11-3,TRBJ2-3,TRBD2,TGTGCCAGCAGCTTAGACGGTGGGAGGGCCGGGACAGATACGCAGTATTTT,CASSLDGGRAGTDTQYF
once,TRBV7-2,TRBJ1-5,NA,TGTGCCAGCACCGGGAGCAATCAGCCCCAGCATTTT,CASTGSNQPQHF
NA,TRBV7-9,TRBJ2-7,NA,TGTGCCAGCAGCTTACAGGGGTACGAGCAGTACTTC,CASSLQGYEQYF
NA,TRBV4-3,TRBJ2-5,TRBD2,TGCGCCAGCGGCAGAGTAGCGGGAGCCCCAGAGACCCAGTACTTC,CASGRVAGAPETQYF
NA,TRBV6-2/TRBV6-3,TRBJ2-7,TRBD1,TGTGCCAGCAGTTGGGGAACAGGGGGCTGGGAGTTCTACGAGCAGTACTTC,CASSWGTGGWEFYEQYF
NA,TRBV19,TRBJ1-4,NA,TGTGCCAGTACGGGGGGCGATACTAATGAAAAACTGTTTTTT,CASTGGDTNEKLFF
NA,TRBV5-1,TRBJ1-3,TRBD1,TGCGCCAGCAGCACTACAGGGGCTGGAAACACCATATATTTT,CASSTTGAGNTIYF
NA,TRBV11-3,TRBJ1-1,TRBD1,TGTGCCAGCAGTCCCGGGACAGGGCAAAATGAAGCTTTCTTT,CASSPGTGQNEAFF
NA,TRBV30,TRBJ1-1,TRBD1,TGTGCCTGGACTCCGGGACAGGGTTTTGCAGCTTTCTTT,CAWTPGQGFAAFF
NA,TRBV3-1/TRBV3-2,TRBJ1-5,NA,TGTGCCAGCAGCCAACCGGGGCAGCCCCAGCATTTT,CASSQPGQPQHF
NA,TRBV7-9,TRBJ2-5,TRBD2,TGTGCCAGCAGCTTAGGGACTAGCGGGTCAGAAGAGACCCAGTACTTC,CASSLGTSGSEETQYF
NA,TRBV3-1/TRBV3-2,TRBJ1-2,TRBD1,TGTGCCAGCAGCCATTCGGACAGGGGCTCTGGCTACACCTTC,CASSHSDRGSGYTF
NA,TRBV28,TRBJ2-2,TRBD1,TGTGCCAGCAGTCGTTCGTGGACAGGGAGAGGGAACACCGGGGAGCTGTTTTTT,CASSRSWTGRGNTGELFF
NA,TRBV28,TRBJ2-5,TRBD1,TGTGCCAGCAGACCTGACAGGGAAGAGACCCAGTACTTC,CASRPDREETQYF
NA,TRBV5-4,TRBJ1-4,TRBD1,TGTGCCAGCAGCGCGGGGACAGGGTTTGAAAAACTGTTTTTT,CASSAGTGFEKLFF
NA,TRBV6-5,TRBJ2-7,NA,TGTGCCAGCAGTTCCGATTTGGTTGGCAGGGGACACGAGCAGTACTTC,CASSSDLVGRGHEQYF
NA,TRBV24-1,TRBJ1-1,NA,TGTGCCACCCGTCCGCGAGGAGCGGGCACTGAAGCTTTCTTT,CATRPRGAGTEAFF
few,TRBV24-1,TRBJ1-3,NA,TGTGCCACCAGTGATCCAACAGCAGGAAACACCATATATTTT,CATSDPTAGNTIYF
NA,TRBV6-5,TRBJ2-1,TRBD2,TGTGCCAGCAGTTTAAAACTAGCGGGAGGGATCAATGAGCAGTTCTTC,CASSLKLAGGINEQFF
NA,TRBV5-1,TRBJ2-7,TRBD2,TGCGCCAGCAGCCGGGAGATAGGCGGGAGCTACGAGCAGTACTTC,CASSREIGGSYEQYF
NA,TRBV11-2,TRBJ2-1,TRBD2,TGTGCCAGCAGCGGCGGGACTAGCGCTTACAATGAGCAGTTCTTC,CASSGGTSAYNEQFF
once,TRBV14,TRBJ2-2,NA,TGTGCCAGCAGCACGAGCCAAGGCCCGGGACAGAACACCGGGGAGCTGTTTTTT,CASSTSQGPGQNTGELFF
NA,TRBV7-4,TRBJ2-3,TRBD2,TGTGCCAGCAGCCAAGCGGGACTAGCGGGGGGACCTAACACAGATACGCAGTATTTT,CASSQAGLAGGPNTDTQYF
NA,TRBV4-1,TRBJ1-1,TRBD1,TGCGCCAGCAGCTCGGGACAGCGTATGAACACTGAAGCTTTCTTT,CASSSGQRMNTEAFF
NA,TRBV24-1,TRBJ2-3,NA,TGTGCCACCAGTGACCTAACTTGGGATACGCAGTATTTT,CATSDLTWDTQYF
few,TRBV7-2,TRBJ1-3,NA,TGTGCCAGCAGCCAACAGGCGCAAAGGGGAAACACCATATATTTT,CASSQQAQRGNTIYF
NA,TRBV18,TRBJ1-5,NA,TGTGCCAGCTCACCCGACAGGTTTAGGCCCCAGCATTTT,CASSPDRFRPQHF
NA,TRBV5-1,TRBJ1-1,NA,TGCGCCAGCAGCTTGTCAGGGGCTGGGAACACTGAAGCTTTCTTT,CASSLSGAGNTEAFF
NA,TRBV28,TRBJ1-1,TRBD1,TGTGCCAGCACCTCTAACAGGGGCTCGGGCACTGAAGCTTTCTTT,CASTSNRGSGTEAFF
NA,TRBV28,TRBJ1-1,TRBD1,TGTGCCAGCAGCAGGGGGCGCCGGCTCGAGGCTTTCTTT,CASSRGRRLEAFF
NA,TRBV7-2,TRBJ2-2,TRBD2,TGTGCCAGCAGCTTAGTCTCGGTAGCGGGAGATCCCGGGGAGCTGTTTTTT,CASSLVSVAGDPGELFF
NA,TRBV6-2/TRBV6-3,TRBJ2-7,NA,TGTGCCAGCAGTTACCCTAGCGTGGAAAAGTCCTACGAGCAGTACTTC,CASSYPSVEKSYEQYF
once,TRBV9,TRBJ1-1,NA,TGTGCCAGCAGCGAGCAGGGGCAGATGAACACTGAAGCTTTCTTT,CASSEQGQMNTEAFF
NA,TRBV7-2,TRBJ1-3,TRBD1,TGTGCCAGCAGCAACACAGGGGGCGCGGGAAACACCATATATTTT,CASSNTGGAGNTIYF
NA,TRBV14,TRBJ1-1,NA,TGTGCCAGCAGCCAAGATACAGCGGGGGCAGCTTTCTTT,CASSQDTAGAAFF
NA,TRBV7-2,TRBJ1-5,NA,TGTGCCAGCGGTAAACAGGGAATTCAGCCCCAGCATTTT,CASGKQGIQPQHF
NA,TRBV6-1,TRBJ1-1,NA,TGTGCCAGCGTCAGGGAAGGGGGGGTCACTGAAGCTTTCTTT,CASVREGGVTEAFF
NA,TRBV20-1,TRBJ1-1,NA,TGCAGTGCTAGTTCGAGGAACACTGAAGCTTTCTTT,CSASSRNTEAFF